This T cell receptor beta chain came from a study of blood T cell repertoires in COVID-19. Study summary: From the United States, Italy and Spain came samples of acute and convalescent COVID-19.

Data came from immunoSEQ multiplex PCR; TCRdb stores just in-frame clones and leaves some out. The sample shows fewer than 300,000 clones, about nine tenths of them seen only once. The CDR3 loop spans 12 amino acids. CDR1 and CDR2 (germline): MRHNA, SNTAGT. V lost 6 bases and J 3 bases, leaving 6 bases between the germline ends. One Seattle source followed patients from active infection through their disease course. The sequence was obtained from a woman aged 50 to 65 with COVID-19, enrolled during active disease. The rearrangement uses TRBV6-4 and TRBJ2-1; D ambiguous. The sequenced sample was peripheral blood. CDR3 amino acids: CASSRNYNEQFF. The CDR3 DNA sequence: TGTGCCAGCAGCAGAAACTACAATGAGCAGTTCTTC.